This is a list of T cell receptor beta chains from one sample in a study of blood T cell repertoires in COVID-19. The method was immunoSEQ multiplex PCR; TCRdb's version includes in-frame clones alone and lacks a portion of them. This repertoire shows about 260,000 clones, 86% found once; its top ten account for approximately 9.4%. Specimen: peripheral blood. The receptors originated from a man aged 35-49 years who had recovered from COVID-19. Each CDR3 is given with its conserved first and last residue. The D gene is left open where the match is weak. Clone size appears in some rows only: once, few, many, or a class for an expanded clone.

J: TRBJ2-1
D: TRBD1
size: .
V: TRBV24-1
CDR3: CATSDTGTGGNEQFF
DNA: TGTGCCACCAGTGATACCGGGACAGGGGGCAATGAGCAGTTCTTC

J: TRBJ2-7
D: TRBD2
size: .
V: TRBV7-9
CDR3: CASSPLSGGTYEQYF
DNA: TGTGCCAGCAGCCCACTATCCGGGGGGACCTACGAGCAGTACTTC

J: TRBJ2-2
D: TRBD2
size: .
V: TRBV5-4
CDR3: CASSPGTTNTGELFF
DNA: TGTGCCAGCAGCCCGGGGACTACGAACACCGGGGAGCTGTTTTTT

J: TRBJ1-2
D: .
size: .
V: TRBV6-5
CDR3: CASWGGFYTF
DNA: TGTGCCAGCTGGGGGGGATTCTACACCTTC

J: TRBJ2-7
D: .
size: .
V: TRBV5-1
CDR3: CASSPHGGPGFGEQYF
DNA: TGCGCCAGCAGCCCCCATGGAGGACCCGGTTTTGGCGAGCAGTACTTC

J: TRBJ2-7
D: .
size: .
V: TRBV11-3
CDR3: CASSTEQGEQYF
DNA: TGTGCCAGCAGCACAGAACAGGGCGAGCAGTACTTC

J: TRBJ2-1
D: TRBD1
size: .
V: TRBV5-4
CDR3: CASSPGTGSYNEQFF
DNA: TGTGCCAGCAGTCCCGGGACAGGGTCCTACAATGAGCAGTTCTTC

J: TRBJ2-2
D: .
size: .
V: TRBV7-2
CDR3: CASSLNSPTGELFF
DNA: TGTGCCAGCAGCTTAAATAGCCCCACCGGGGAGCTGTTTTTT

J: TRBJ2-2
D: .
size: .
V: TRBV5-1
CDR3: CASSLSGLTYTGELFF
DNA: TGCGCCAGCAGCTTGTCGGGACTCACCTACACCGGGGAGCTGTTTTTT

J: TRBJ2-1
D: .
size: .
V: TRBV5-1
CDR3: CASSSTGTATNNEQFF
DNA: TGCGCCAGCAGCTCGACTGGGACTGCAACCAACAATGAGCAGTTCTTC

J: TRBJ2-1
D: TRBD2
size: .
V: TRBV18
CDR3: CASSPDTSARVEFF
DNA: TGTGCCAGCTCACCCGATACTAGCGCCCGGGTGGAGTTCTTC

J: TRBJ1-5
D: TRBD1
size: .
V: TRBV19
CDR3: CASSSSWGQGATQPQHF
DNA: TGTGCCAGTAGCTCCTCGTGGGGACAGGGGGCTACTCAGCCCCAGCATTTT

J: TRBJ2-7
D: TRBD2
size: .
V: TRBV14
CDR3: CASSPGGTSYEQYF
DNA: TGTGCCAGCAGCCCCGGGGGGACCTCCTACGAGCAGTACTTC

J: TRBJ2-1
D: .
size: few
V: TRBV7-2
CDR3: CASSLTQDSNEQFF
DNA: TGTGCCAGCAGCTTAACTCAGGACAGCAATGAGCAGTTCTTC

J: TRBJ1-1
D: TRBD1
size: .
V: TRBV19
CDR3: CASSIGTGNTEAFF
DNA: TGTGCCAGTAGTATAGGGACAGGGAACACTGAAGCTTTCTTT

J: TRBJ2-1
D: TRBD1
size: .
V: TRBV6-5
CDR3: CASSQGAGSNEQFF
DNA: TGTGCCAGCAGTCAGGGGGCAGGGAGCAATGAGCAGTTCTTC

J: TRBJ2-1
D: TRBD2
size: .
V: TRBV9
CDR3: CASSGRLAGGTEQFF
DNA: TGTGCCAGCAGCGGTAGACTAGCGGGGGGCACTGAGCAGTTCTTC

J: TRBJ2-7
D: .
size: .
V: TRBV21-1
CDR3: CSKGETTSYEQYF
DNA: TGTTCCAAGGGGGAAACTACTTCCTACGAGCAGTACTTC

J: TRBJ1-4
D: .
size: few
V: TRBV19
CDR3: CASSNRRATNEKLFF
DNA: TGTGCCAGTAGTAACAGGCGAGCAACTAATGAAAAACTGTTTTTT

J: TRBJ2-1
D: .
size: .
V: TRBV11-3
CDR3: CASSSRGSFSYNEQFF
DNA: TGTGCCAGCAGCTCGAGAGGGAGCTTCTCCTACAATGAGCAGTTCTTC

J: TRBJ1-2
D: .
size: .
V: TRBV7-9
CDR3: CASSLSGFGNYGYTF
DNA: TGTGCCAGCAGCTTATCAGGGTTTGGAAACTATGGCTACACCTTC

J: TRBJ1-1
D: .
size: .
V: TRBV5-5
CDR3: CASKQGMNTEAFF
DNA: TGTGCCAGCAAGCAGGGAATGAACACTGAAGCTTTCTTT

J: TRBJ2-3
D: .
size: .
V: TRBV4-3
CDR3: CASSQDHRVTTDTQYF
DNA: TGCGCCAGCAGCCAAGACCACAGGGTTACGACAGATACGCAGTATTTT

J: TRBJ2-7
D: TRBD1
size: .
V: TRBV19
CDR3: CASSRPGQGSHEQYF
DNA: TGTGCCAGTAGTAGACCGGGACAGGGTTCCCACGAGCAGTACTTC

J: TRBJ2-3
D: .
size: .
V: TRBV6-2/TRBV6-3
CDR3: CASSYLGALTDTQYF
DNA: TGTGCCAGCAGTTACCTGGGGGCCCTCACAGATACGCAGTATTTT

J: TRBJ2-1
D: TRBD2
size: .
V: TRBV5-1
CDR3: CASSHTSGRHNEQFF
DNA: TGCGCCAGCAGCCACACTAGCGGGAGACACAATGAGCAGTTCTTC

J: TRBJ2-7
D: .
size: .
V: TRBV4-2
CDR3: CASSQGRREVYEQYF
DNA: TGTGCCAGCAGCCAAGGTCGGCGGGAAGTCTACGAGCAGTACTTC